The T cell receptor (beta chain) under discussion was sequenced for a study of Ad26.COV2.S vaccination and SARS-CoV-2 variants. Study results and caveats: Spike-specific CD8+ and CD4+ T cell responses reportedly showed substantial breadth after vaccination. Vaccine recipients posted higher spike-specific TCR breadth than their placebo counterparts. Vaccine and placebo recipients had comparable breadth of non-spike TCRs.

On this clone: Its antigen remains unidentified.

Treatment defined: about 20 received Ad26.COV2.S at low or high dose, single or two shots; about five received placebo; per-sample allocation not given. Material that was analyzed had been drawn on day 63 after the first vaccine or placebo injection. Germline V CDR1 and CDR2: SGHRS, YFSETQ. The CDR3 has 16 residues. J gave up 0 bases and V 4 bases, and 5 bases lay outside the gene matches. Method: immunoSEQ multiplex PCR; TCRdb's copy keeps in-frame clones and lacks some. The repertoire holds a few hundred thousand clones, around 89% seen once, with under 2% in the top ten. The receptor was derived from a person aged 18 to 65 who received the Ad26.COV2.S COVID-19 vaccine or a placebo. This specimen consisted of peripheral blood, obtained in a trial of Ad26.COV2.S vaccine versus placebo. The J gene is TRBJ2-3, the V gene TRBV5-1, with 10 nucleotides matching TRBD2. CDR3 nucleotide sequence: TGCGCCAGCAGCCCCCCGACTAGCGGGAGCACAGATACGCAGTATTTT. Amino acid sequence: CASSPPTSGSTDTQYF. Supplemented by reference TRBV5-1 and TRBJ2-3, the full variable domain reads KAGVTQTPRYLIKTRGQQVTLSCSPISGHRSVSWYQQTPGQGLQFLFEYFSETQRNKGNFPGRFSGRQFSNSRSEMNVSTLELGDSALYLCASSPPTSGSTDTQYFGPGTRLTVL.